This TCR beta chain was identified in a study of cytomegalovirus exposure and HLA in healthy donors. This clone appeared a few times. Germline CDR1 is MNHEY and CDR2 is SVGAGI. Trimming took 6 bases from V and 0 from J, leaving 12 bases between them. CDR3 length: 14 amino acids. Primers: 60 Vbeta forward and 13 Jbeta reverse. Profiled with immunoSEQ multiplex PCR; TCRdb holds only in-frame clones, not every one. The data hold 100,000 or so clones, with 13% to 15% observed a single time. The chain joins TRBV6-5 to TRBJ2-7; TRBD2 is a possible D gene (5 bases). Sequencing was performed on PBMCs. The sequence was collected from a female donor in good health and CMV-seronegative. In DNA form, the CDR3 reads TGTGCCAGCAGCCACCGCCGGGACTCCTACGAGCAGTACTTC. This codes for CASSHRRDSYEQYF.